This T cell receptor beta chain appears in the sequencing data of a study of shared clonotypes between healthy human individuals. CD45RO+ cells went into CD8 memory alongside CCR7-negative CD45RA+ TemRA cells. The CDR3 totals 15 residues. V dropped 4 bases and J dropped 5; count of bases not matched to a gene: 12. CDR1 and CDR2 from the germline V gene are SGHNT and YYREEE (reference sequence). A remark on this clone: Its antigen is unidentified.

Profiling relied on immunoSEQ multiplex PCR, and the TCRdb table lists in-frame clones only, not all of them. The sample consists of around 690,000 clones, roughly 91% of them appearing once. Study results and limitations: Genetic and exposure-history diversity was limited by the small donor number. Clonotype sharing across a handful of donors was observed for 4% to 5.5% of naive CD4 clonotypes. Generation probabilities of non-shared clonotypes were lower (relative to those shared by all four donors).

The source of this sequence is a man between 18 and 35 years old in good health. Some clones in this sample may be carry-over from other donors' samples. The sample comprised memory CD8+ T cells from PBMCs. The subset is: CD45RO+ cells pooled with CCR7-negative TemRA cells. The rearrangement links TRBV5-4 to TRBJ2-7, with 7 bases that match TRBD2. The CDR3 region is CASSPMGLSLDEQYF. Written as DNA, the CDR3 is TGTGCCAGCAGCCCAATGGGACTATCACTAGACGAGCAGTACTTC.